The rows below give T cell receptor beta chains drawn from one sample of a study of T cells in Graves' hyperthyroidism and ophthalmopathy. TCRdb re-called the multiplex PCR reads with MiXCR, one entry per CDR3 protein. The sample holds about 500,000 distinct CDR3 sequences; around 50% are singletons and the top ten take about 40%. The specimen sequenced was peripheral blood or thyroid tissue (not recorded which). The receptors stem from an adult woman with Graves' disease, either hyperthyroidism or ophthalmopathy (not recorded which). The CDR3 runs from the conserved cysteine through the conserved F or W. The D gene is left open where the match is weak. Not every row has a clone size; where given, it reads once, few, many or a size class.

D gene: TRBD1; V gene: TRBV10-2; clone size: .; J gene: TRBJ1-2; CDR3 protein: CASSWTGSGYTF; CDR3 DNA: TGCGCCAGCAGTTGGACAGGGTCGGGCTACACCTTC
D gene: TRBD2; V gene: TRBV20-1; clone size: .; J gene: TRBJ2-7; CDR3 protein: CSAPASSGRNEQYF; CDR3 DNA: TGCAGTGCCCCCGCCTCTAGCGGGAGAAACGAGCAGTACTTC
D gene: .; V gene: TRBV9; clone size: .; J gene: TRBJ1-1; CDR3 protein: CASSGSGPTEAFF; CDR3 DNA: TGTGCCAGCAGCGGTAGCGGACCCACTGAAGCTTTCTTT
D gene: .; V gene: TRBV7-6; clone size: .; J gene: TRBJ2-2; CDR3 protein: CASRDNKRVGGTVTGELFF; CDR3 DNA: TGTGCCAGCAGGGACAATAAGAGAGTCGGCGGGACGGTCACCGGGGAGCTGTTTTTT
D gene: .; V gene: TRBV14; clone size: .; J gene: TRBJ1-2; CDR3 protein: CASSQSGFGYTF; CDR3 DNA: TGTGCCAGCAGCCAATCAGGGTTTGGCTACACCTTC
D gene: .; V gene: TRBV20-1; clone size: few; J gene: TRBJ1-5; CDR3 protein: CSAKGGSGRLETQHF; CDR3 DNA: TGCAGTGCTAAGGGTGGCTCCGGGAGGTTAGAGACCCAGCATTTT
D gene: .; V gene: TRBV7-2; clone size: once; J gene: TRBJ1-1; CDR3 protein: CASSLRGGAPRDTEAFF; CDR3 DNA: TGTGCCAGCAGTCTGAGGGGGGGGGCCCCCCGGGACACTGAAGCTTTCTTT
D gene: TRBD1; V gene: TRBV6-1; clone size: .; J gene: TRBJ2-7; CDR3 protein: CASSEEPTGGVEQYF; CDR3 DNA: TGTGCCAGCAGTGAAGAACCGACAGGGGGCGTCGAGCAGTACTTC
D gene: TRBD2; V gene: TRBV7-6; clone size: .; J gene: TRBJ2-7; CDR3 protein: CASSLAPGLAAYEQYF; CDR3 DNA: TGTGCCAGCAGCTTAGCTCCGGGACTAGCGGCCTACGAGCAGTACTTC
D gene: .; V gene: TRBV18; clone size: .; J gene: TRBJ1-1; CDR3 protein: CASSKQGNTEAFF; CDR3 DNA: TGTGCCAGCTCAAAACAGGGGAACACTGAAGCTTTCTTT
D gene: TRBD1; V gene: TRBV7-2; clone size: .; J gene: TRBJ1-2; CDR3 protein: CASSFSTGGSYGYTF; CDR3 DNA: TGTGCCAGCAGCTTCTCGACAGGGGGCAGCTATGGCTACACCTTC